Below are 7 T cell receptor beta chains sequenced from a single sample in a study of blood T cell repertoires in COVID-19. TCRdb keeps only in-frame clones here, not all; method: immunoSEQ multiplex PCR. The sample shows 250,000 to 350,000 clones, around 87% of them seen only once. Material for sequencing was peripheral blood. The receptors originated from a woman in her fifties or sixties who had recovered from COVID-19.

The chain employs TRBV11-2 and TRBJ1-1; D remains ambiguous. CDR1 and CDR2 (germline): SGHAT, FQNNGV. This CDR3 has 14 residues. Trimming left V 4 bases short and J 5 bases short, with 14 bases between. The CDR3: CASSSYGPGTEAFF. The CDR3 DNA reads as TGTGCCAGCAGCTCCTATGGGCCGGGGACTGAAGCTTTCTTT.

The CDR3 nucleotides read TGCGCCAGCAGCCAAGATTGGGGCGGGGCCGGGGATGAGCAGTTCTTC. Residues: CASSQDWGGAGDEQFF. V usage is TRBV4-3 and J usage is TRBJ2-1, with TRBD2 as a possible D gene (6 bases). Germline values: CDR1 LGHNA, CDR2 YSLEER. V was trimmed by 0 bases and J by 8 bases, leaving 17 bases between them. The length of the CDR3 is 16 residues.

V usage is TRBV10-3 and J usage is TRBJ1-1; maybe TRBD1 (6 bases). CDR3 size: 14 residues. Germline V gene sequence: CDR1 ENHRY, CDR2 SYGVKD. V lost 10 bases and J lost 1, with 16 bases in between. The CDR3 DNA sequence: TGTGCCACCGGAAAACAGGGAAAGAACACTGAAGCTTTCTTT. Protein sequence: CATGKQGKNTEAFF.

In this sample, this clone turned up once. The chain links TRBV5-1 to TRBJ1-1; D perhaps matches TRBD1 (6 bases). The germline V and J ends were trimmed by 4 bases and 5 bases, with 12 bases remaining between them. CDR3 length equals 13 residues. Germline V gene lookup returns CDR1 SGHRS and CDR2 YFSETQ. The CDR3 loop reads CASSPNRETEAFF. The CDR3 DNA reads as TGCGCCAGCAGCCCGAACAGGGAAACTGAAGCTTTCTTT.

The chain employs TRBV28 and TRBJ1-4; the D is unclear. CDR3 length equals 13 residues. The V gene's germline CDR1 is MDHEN and CDR2 SYDVKM. V shed 5 bases and J shed 2 bases, with 6 bases lying between them. In DNA form, the CDR3 reads TGTGCCAGCAGTGAGGGTACTAATGAAAAACTGTTTTTT. Translating gives CASSEGTNEKLFF.

The rearrangement joins TRBV7-2 to TRBJ1-2; 9 bases agree with TRBD1. V shed 5 bases, J shed 2 bases, and the junction held 6 bases outside the gene matches. From germline, CDR1 is SGHTA and CDR2 FQGNSA. The CDR3 length is 15 residues. CDR3 in amino acids: CASSLSGQGNYGYTF. In DNA, the CDR3 is TGTGCCAGCAGCCTCTCCGGACAGGGGAACTATGGCTACACCTTC.

This chain links TRBV2 with TRBJ2-2; TRBD1 might be the D (5 bases). V was cut by 4 bases and J by 3 bases, with 9 bases left in between. Germline V lookup: CDR1 SNHLY, CDR2 FYNNEI. The CDR3 spans 14 residues. CDR3: CASSVQGHTGELFF. Here the CDR3 DNA reads TGTGCCAGCAGTGTTCAGGGCCACACCGGGGAGCTGTTTTTT.